This T cell receptor (beta chain) was recorded in a study of T cell responses to AZD1222 COVID-19 vaccine. The study, taken as a whole, reports: In a largely white British group with more females than males, clonal diversity was possibly underestimated.

Using immunoSEQ multiplex PCR, the repertoire was profiled, and TCRdb retains in-frame clones only, with some absent. The repertoire has more than 100,000 clones, around 90% of them found once; the top ten carry roughly 7.4%. As concerns this clone: The antigen is not known.

CDR3 size: 14 residues. Germline CDR1 reads ENHRY; CDR2 reads SYGVKD. Deletions cut 10 bases from V and 3 bases from J, with 18 bases between. The sample consisted of peripheral blood, taken on day 0 of AZD1222 vaccination. This clonotype originated in an adult in good health. This sequence joins TRBV10-3 and TRBJ1-1; D gene uncertain. CDR3: CATRPSPRDTEAFF. CDR3 DNA: TGTGCCACACGGCCCTCCCCTAGGGACACTGAAGCTTTCTTT.